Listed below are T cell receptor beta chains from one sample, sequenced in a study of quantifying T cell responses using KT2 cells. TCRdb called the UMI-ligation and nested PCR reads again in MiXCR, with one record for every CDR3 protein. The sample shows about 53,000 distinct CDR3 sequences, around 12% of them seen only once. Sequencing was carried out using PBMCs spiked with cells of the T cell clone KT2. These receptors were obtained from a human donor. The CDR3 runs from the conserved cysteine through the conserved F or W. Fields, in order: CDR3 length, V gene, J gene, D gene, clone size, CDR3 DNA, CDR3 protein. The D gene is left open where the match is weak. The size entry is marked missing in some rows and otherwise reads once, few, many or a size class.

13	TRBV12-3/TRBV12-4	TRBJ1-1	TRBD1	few	TGTGCCAGCAGTTTAGATGGGACAGGGAAAGCTTTCTTT	CASSLDGTGKAFF
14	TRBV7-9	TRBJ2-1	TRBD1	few	TGTGCCAGCAGGCACCGGGACAGGGGGTATGAGCAGTTCTTC	CASRHRDRGYEQFF
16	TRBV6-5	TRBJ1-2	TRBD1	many	TGTGCCAGCAGGGACCTAGGGGTACAGGGGAACTATGGCTACACCTTC	CASRDLGVQGNYGYTF
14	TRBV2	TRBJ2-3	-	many	TGTGCCAGCAGCCCCGCGGCGGCACGGGATACGCAGTATTTT	CASSPAAARDTQYF
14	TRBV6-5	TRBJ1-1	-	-	TGTGCCAGCAACCCAGCGGGGGCCCGGGCTGAAGCTTTCTTT	CASNPAGARAEAFF
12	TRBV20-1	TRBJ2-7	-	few	TGCAGTGCTAGTAGGACCGCCCACGAGCAGTACTTC	CSASRTAHEQYF
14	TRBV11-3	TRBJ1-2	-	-	TGTGCCAGCACCCGCGTAGGAGACGGCGAGGGCTACACCTTC	CASTRVGDGEGYTF
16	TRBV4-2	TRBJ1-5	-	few	TGTGCCAGCAGCCAAGATACAGCAGGGGGCAATCAGCCCCAGCATTTT	CASSQDTAGGNQPQHF
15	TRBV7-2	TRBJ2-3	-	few	TGTGCCAGCAGCTTATACGGGCATATCACAGATACGCAGTATTTT	CASSLYGHITDTQYF
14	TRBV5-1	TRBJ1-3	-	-	TGCGCCAGCCGAAACGGAGGGTTTGGAAACACCATATATTTT	CASRNGGFGNTIYF
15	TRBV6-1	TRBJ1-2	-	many	TGTGCCAGCAGTGGGGGACGGACGAATAACTATGGCTACACCTTC	CASSGGRTNNYGYTF
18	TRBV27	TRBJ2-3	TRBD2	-	TGTGCCAGCAGTTTCAGAAAGAGGTCGGGGGGGAGCACAGATACGCAGTATTTT	CASSFRKRSGGSTDTQYF
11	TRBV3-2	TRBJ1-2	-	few	TGTGCCAGCAGGACCTCAAATGGCTACACCTTC	CASRTSNGYTF
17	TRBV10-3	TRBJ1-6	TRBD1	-	TGTGCCATCAGGACCTGGACAGGCGTGGGAGGCAATTCACCCCTCCACTTT	CAIRTWTGVGGNSPLHF
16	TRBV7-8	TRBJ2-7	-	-	TGTGCCAGCAGCTTATTCCCTCGCGAGCCCCGCTACGAGCAGTACTTC	CASSLFPREPRYEQYF
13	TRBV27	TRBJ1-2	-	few	TGTGCCAGCAGTTCAGGGAAGCACTATGGCTACACCTTC	CASSSGKHYGYTF
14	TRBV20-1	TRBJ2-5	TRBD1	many	TGCAGTGCCAATCCAGGGACAGCCTTCAGGACCCAGTACTTC	CSANPGTAFRTQYF
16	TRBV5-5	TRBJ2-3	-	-	TGTGCCAGCAGCTTGGGGAATCTAGCGAGAACAGATACGCAGTATTTT	CASSLGNLARTDTQYF
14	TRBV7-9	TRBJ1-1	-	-	TGTGCCAGCAGAACAGACAGGCCCCTAACTGAAGCTTTCTTT	CASRTDRPLTEAFF
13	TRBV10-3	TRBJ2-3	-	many	TGTGCCATCAGCGGAGGGCTGACAGATACGCAGTATTTT	CAISGGLTDTQYF
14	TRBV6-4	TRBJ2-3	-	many	TGTGCCAGCAGTGAGGCTAGCGGCACAGATACGCAGTATTTT	CASSEASGTDTQYF
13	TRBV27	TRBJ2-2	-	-	TGTGCCAGCAGTCATCAGGCGACCGGGGAGCTGTTTTTT	CASSHQATGELFF
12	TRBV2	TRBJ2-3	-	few	TGTGCCAGCAGTGAGCCCACAGATACGCAGTATTTT	CASSEPTDTQYF
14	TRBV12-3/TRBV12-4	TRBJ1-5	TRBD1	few	TGTGCCAGCAGTTTACGACAGGGGAGACAGCCCCAGCATTTT	CASSLRQGRQPQHF
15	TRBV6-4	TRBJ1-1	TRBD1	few	TGTGCCAGCAAACTGACAGGGGGCTCTCTCTCTGAAGCTTTCTTT	CASKLTGGSLSEAFF
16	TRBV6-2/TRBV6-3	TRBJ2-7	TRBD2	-	TGTGCCAGCAGTTACAACTTAAAAGCGGGAGCTTACGAGCAGTACTTC	CASSYNLKAGAYEQYF
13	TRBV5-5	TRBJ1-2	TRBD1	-	TGTGCCAGCAGCGAGACAGGGGCGGAGGGCTACACCTTC	CASSETGAEGYTF
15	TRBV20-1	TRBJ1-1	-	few	TGCAGTGCCGAGGTGGCAGGCAACATGAACACTGAAGCTTTCTTT	CSAEVAGNMNTEAFF
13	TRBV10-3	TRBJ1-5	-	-	TGTGCCATCAGTGGGTCAGCCGAACAGCCCCAGCATTTT	CAISGSAEQPQHF
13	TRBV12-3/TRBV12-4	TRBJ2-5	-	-	TGTGCCAGCAGTTTGGCGGGTAAAGAGACCCAGTACTTC	CASSLAGKETQYF
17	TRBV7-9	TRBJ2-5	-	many	TGTGCCAGCAGCCAAGATGGTTGGGGGAGACCACAAGAGACCCAGTACTTC	CASSQDGWGRPQETQYF
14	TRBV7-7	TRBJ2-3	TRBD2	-	TGTGCTAGCAGCCCGGAGCGGGAGCCAGATACGCAGTATTTT	CASSPEREPDTQYF
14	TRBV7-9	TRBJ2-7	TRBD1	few	TGTGCCAGCAGCCAAATGACAGGGTTCTACGAGCAGTACTTC	CASSQMTGFYEQYF
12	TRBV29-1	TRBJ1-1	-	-	TGCAGCGTTGATAAGGAGAACACTGAAGCTTTCTTT	CSVDKENTEAFF
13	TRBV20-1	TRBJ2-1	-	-	TGCAGTGCCCGCCAGGGGGGTCACAATGAGCAGTTCTTC	CSARQGGHNEQFF
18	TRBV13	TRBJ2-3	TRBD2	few	TGTGCCAGCAGCGAGGGACTAGCGGGAGGATCTAGCACAGATACGCAGTATTTT	CASSEGLAGGSSTDTQYF
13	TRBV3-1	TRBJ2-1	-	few	TGTGCCAGCAGCCAAGGGAACGCCCAGGTTCAGTTCTTC	CASSQGNAQVQFF
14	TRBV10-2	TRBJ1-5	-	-	TGCGCCAGCAGTGAGTGGGGCAGCAATCAGCCCCAGCATTTT	CASSEWGSNQPQHF
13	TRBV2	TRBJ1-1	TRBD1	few	TGTGCCAGCAGCCGGGACAGGGGCACTGAAGCTTTCTTT	CASSRDRGTEAFF
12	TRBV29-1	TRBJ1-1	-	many	TGCAGCGTTGGGGGTTTGTACACTGAAGCTTTCTTT	CSVGGLYTEAFF
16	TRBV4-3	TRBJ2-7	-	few	TGCGCCAGCAGCCAGACCCCGGGGGTAGCGGACTACGAGCAGTACTTC	CASSQTPGVADYEQYF
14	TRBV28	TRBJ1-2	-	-	TGTGCCAGCAGTTTAAGTGACATCTACTATGGCTACACCTTC	CASSLSDIYYGYTF